The 2 T cell receptor beta chains listed next were all sequenced from one sample in a study of human T cells and chemical hapten exposure. The library attached unique molecular identifiers to individual cDNA molecules. Via MiXCR, TCRdb re-called the reads, giving one row per CDR3 protein. The data show around 120,000 distinct CDR3 sequences, roughly 8.5% seen once. Someone pulled total RNA out of unfractionated whole blood. Material for sequencing was whole blood. The receptors here all came from a human donor in good health. Some clones in this sample may be carry-over from other donors' samples.

V usage is TRBV5-1 and J usage is TRBJ2-1; 11 bases are shared with TRBD1. Germline V gene lookup returns CDR1 SGHRS and CDR2 YFSETQ. The CDR3 loop spans 14 amino acids. V shed 4 bases, J shed 9 bases, and the junction held 6 bases outside the gene matches. This CDR3 reads CASSGGQGASEQFF. In DNA form, the CDR3 reads TGCGCCAGCAGCGGAGGACAGGGGGCTTCTGAGCAGTTCTTC. Full variable domain (missing parts from reference TRBV5-1 and TRBJ2-1): KAGVTQTPRYLIKTRGQQVTLSCSPISGHRSVSWYQQTPGQGLQFLFEYFSETQRNKGNFPGRFSGRQFSNSRSEMNVSTLELGDSALYLCASSGGQGASEQFFGPGTRLTVL.

This clonotype was seen only a few times. This chain links TRBV19 with TRBJ2-3; D is tentatively TRBD1 or TRBD2 (5 bases each). Germline V gives CDR1 LNHDA, CDR2 SQIVND (reference sequence). Trimming stripped 6 bases from V and 6 bases from J, with 19 bases between. The CDR3 spans 15 residues. CDR3 sequence reads: CASRTSGTDVDTQYF. CDR3 coding DNA: TGTGCCAGTAGAACATCCGGGACGGACGTCGATACGCAGTATTTT.